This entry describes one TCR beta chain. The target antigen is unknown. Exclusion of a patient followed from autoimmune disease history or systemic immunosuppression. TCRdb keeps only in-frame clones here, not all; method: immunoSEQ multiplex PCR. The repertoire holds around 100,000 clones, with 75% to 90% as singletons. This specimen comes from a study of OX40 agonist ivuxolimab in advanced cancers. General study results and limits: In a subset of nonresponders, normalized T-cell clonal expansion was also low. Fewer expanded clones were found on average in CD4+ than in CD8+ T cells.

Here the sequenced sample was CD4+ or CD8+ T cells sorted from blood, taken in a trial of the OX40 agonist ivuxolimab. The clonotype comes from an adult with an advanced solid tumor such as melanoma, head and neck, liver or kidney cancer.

CDR3 DNA sequence: TGTGCCAGTCTAACTAGCGGATACAATGAGCAGTTCTTC. Amino acid sequence: CASLTSGYNEQFF. V is TRBV6-1 and J is TRBJ2-1, with 8 positions matching TRBD2. Trimming cost V 9 bases and J 4 bases; bases outside gene matches: 5. The CDR3 length is 13 residues. Germline loops: CDR1 MNHNS, CDR2 SASEGT.